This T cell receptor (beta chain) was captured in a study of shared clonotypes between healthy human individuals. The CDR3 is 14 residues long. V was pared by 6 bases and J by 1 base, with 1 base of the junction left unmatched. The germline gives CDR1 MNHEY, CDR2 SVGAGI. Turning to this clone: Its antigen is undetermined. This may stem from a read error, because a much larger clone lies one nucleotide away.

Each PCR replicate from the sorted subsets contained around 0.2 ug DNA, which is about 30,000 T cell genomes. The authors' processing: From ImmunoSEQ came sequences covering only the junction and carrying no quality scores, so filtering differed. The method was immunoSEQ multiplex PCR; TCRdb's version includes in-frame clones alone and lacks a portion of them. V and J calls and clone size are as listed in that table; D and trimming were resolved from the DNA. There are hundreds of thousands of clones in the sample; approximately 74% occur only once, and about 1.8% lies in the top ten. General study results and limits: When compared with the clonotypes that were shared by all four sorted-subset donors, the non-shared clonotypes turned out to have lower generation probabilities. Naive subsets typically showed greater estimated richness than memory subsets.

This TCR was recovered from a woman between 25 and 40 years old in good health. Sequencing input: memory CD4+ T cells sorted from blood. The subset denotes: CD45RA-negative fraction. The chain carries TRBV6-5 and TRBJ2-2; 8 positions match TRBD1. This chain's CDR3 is CASRGTGNTGELFF. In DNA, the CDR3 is TGTGCCAGCAGGGGGACAGGGAACACCGGGGAGCTGTTTTTT.